The 11 T cell receptor beta chains below come from one sample, sequenced in a study of T cells of healthy individuals. From the 5' RACE reads, TCRdb called clonotypes with MiXCR, one entry per CDR3 protein. Of approximately 52,000 distinct CDR3 sequences in the sample, roughly 14% are singletons; the top ten hold roughly 15%. The receptors come from a human donor in good health.

V is TRBV25-1 and J is TRBJ1-2, with no clear D. CDR1 and CDR2 from the germline V gene are MGHDK and SYGVNS. The CDR3 is 13 residues long. V dropped 4 bases and J dropped 8 bases, with 14 bases sitting between them. The CDR3 is CASSGRPETGYTF. The CDR3, as DNA: TGTGCCAGCAGTGGTCGACCGGAGACCGGCTACACCTTC.

This clonotype was detected many times. CDR3 sequence: CASSLNQGNSPLHF. Written as DNA, the CDR3 is TGTGCCAGCAGCTTAAACCAGGGGAATTCACCCCTCCACTTT. The chain is built from TRBV7-2 and TRBJ1-6, with a tentative D call TRBD1 (6 bases). The CDR3 extends over 14 amino acids. Germline V gives CDR1 SGHTA, CDR2 FQGNSA. Trimming took off 2 bases at V and 7 bases at J, with 9 bases between the two ends.

The J gene is TRBJ2-6, the V gene TRBV5-1; the D gene is possibly TRBD1 (6 bases). The CDR3 contains 14 residues. Germline CDR1 and CDR2: SGHRS and YFSETQ. V was clipped by 7 bases and J by 4 bases, with 12 bases between them. The CDR3 sequence is CASHPGAGANVLTF. The CDR3 DNA is TGCGCCAGCCACCCAGGGGCCGGGGCCAACGTCCTGACTTTC.

The chain carries TRBV18 and TRBJ2-5; D uncertain. Germline CDR1 KGHSH, CDR2 LQKENI. Trimming shortened V by 4 bases and J by 2 bases, and 8 bases separated the two germline ends. The length of the CDR3 is 13 residues. The CDR3 loop reads CASSRTIQETQYF. CDR3 sequence (DNA): TGTGCCAGCTCACGCACGATTCAAGAGACCCAGTACTTC.

This clonotype was counted a few times. This chain connects TRBV19 to TRBJ2-7, with 7 bases lining up with TRBD2. The CDR3 consists of 17 residues. The V gene end was trimmed by 3 bases and the J gene end by 1 base; junction bases not matched to a gene: 12. Germline V CDR1 and CDR2: LNHDA, SQIVND (reference sequence). CDR3 sequence: CASSIGARGGLSYEQYF. The CDR3 DNA reads as TGTGCCAGTAGTATCGGGGCGCGCGGGGGTTTATCCTACGAGCAGTACTTC.

This clonotype has ten or more counts. The chain employs TRBV20-1 and TRBJ1-2; tentative D call: TRBD1 (6 bases). This CDR3 has 13 residues. CDR1 and CDR2 from the germline V gene are DFQATT and SNEGSKA (reference sequence). The V end was cut by 5 bases, the J end by 0 bases, with 10 bases between. The CDR3 DNA is TGCAGTGCTTTACAGGGCCCTAACTATGGCTACACCTTC. Its translation: CSALQGPNYGYTF.

This clonotype was counted ten times or more. The rearrangement links TRBV29-1 to TRBJ2-7; no clear D. The V end lost 2 bases, the J end lost 2 bases, and 7 bases lay between the germline ends. The CDR3 is 12 amino acids. Germline CDR1 and CDR2: SQVTM and ANQGSEA. CDR3 sequence: CSVERGPYEQYF. The CDR3 DNA is TGCAGCGTTGAACGCGGCCCCTACGAGCAGTACTTC.

This clonotype was seen at least ten times. This rearrangement joins TRBV3-1 to TRBJ2-3; unclear D gene. Germline V CDR1 and CDR2: LGHDT, YNNKEL (reference sequence). Trimming cost V 0 bases and J 9 bases, with 10 bases left between them. The CDR3 is 13 residues long. The CDR3, as DNA: TGTGCCAGCAGCCAAGATCGCGGATCCACGCAGTATTTT. This translates into CASSQDRGSTQYF.

This clonotype was observed a few times. The rearrangement uses TRBV2 and TRBJ2-7; D is unclear. Germline loops: CDR1 SNHLY, CDR2 FYNNEI. The germline V and J ends were trimmed by 6 bases and 3 bases, with 9 bases remaining between them. There are 12 residues in the CDR3. In DNA form, the CDR3 reads TGTGCCAGCAGCGCTGGTGGCTACGAGCAGTACTTC. Its protein is CASSAGGYEQYF.

This clonotype was observed at least ten times. The chain couples TRBV4-1 to TRBJ1-1; D is undetermined. This CDR3 region has 14 residues. Germline lookup yields CDR1 MGHRA and CDR2 YSYEKL. Between the trimmed V and J ends, which lost 4 bases and 1 base, there was a span of 10 bases. This CDR3 is CASSRQTSNTEAFF. The CDR3 DNA sequence: TGCGCCAGCAGCCGCCAGACGTCGAACACTGAAGCTTTCTTT.

This clonotype came up many times. The chain couples TRBV4-2 to TRBJ2-2, with D hard to call. Germline CDR1 reads LGHNA; CDR2 reads YNFKEQ. The length of the CDR3 is 16 residues. Trimming left V 0 bases short and J 5 bases short, with 13 bases between. The CDR3 region is CASSQDLGSNTGELFF. DNA for the CDR3: TGTGCCAGCAGCCAAGATCTGGGATCTAATACCGGGGAGCTGTTTTTT.